These 29 T cell receptor beta chains share one sample of origin, sequenced in a study of blood T cell repertoires in COVID-19. This table comes from immunoSEQ multiplex PCR, and its TCRdb copy is limited to in-frame clones, with some not included. The sample shows around 250,000 clones, about 80% of them seen only once. What was sequenced was PBMCs or T cells enriched from blood (not recorded which). The source is a man in his thirties or forties with acute COVID-19.

The rearrangement joins TRBV6-2 or TRBV6-3 to TRBJ1-1; D ambiguous. The V end was cut by 0 bases, the J end by 7 bases, with 15 bases between. This CDR3 region has 15 residues. The germline gives CDR1 MNHEY, CDR2 SVGEGT. The CDR3 loop reads CASSYSSLSGVEAFF. DNA of the CDR3: TGTGCCAGCAGTTACTCGTCTTTATCCGGGGTTGAAGCTTTCTTT.

The genes are TRBV9 and TRBJ1-2; D gene ambiguous. Looked up from germline, CDR1 is SGDLS and CDR2 is YYNGEE. V was shortened by 0 bases and J by 0 bases, with 9 bases between the two germline ends. This CDR3 is built from 15 residues. CDR3 region: CASSVEPIANYGYTF. CDR3 DNA: TGTGCCAGCAGCGTAGAACCCATAGCTAACTATGGCTACACCTTC.

This clone was counted a single time. The chain is built from TRBV27 and TRBJ2-1; 10 positions agree with TRBD1. The V gene end was trimmed by 7 bases and the J gene end by 4 bases; junction bases not matched to a gene: 4. Germline V gene data show CDR1 as MNHEY and CDR2 as SMNVEV (reference sequence). There are 14 residues in the CDR3. The CDR3 DNA reads TGTGCCAGCAAAAGACAGGGGGCATACAATGAGCAGTTCTTC. This gives the protein CASKRQGAYNEQFF.

This chain uses TRBV24-1 with TRBJ2-2, with TRBD1 matching 8 bases. In germline, CDR1 is KGHDR, CDR2 SFDVKD. V gave up 9 bases and J gave up 5 bases; unmatched junction bases: 7. This CDR3 has 14 amino acids. The CDR3 nucleotides read TGTGCCACCCGGCCGGGACAGGTAACCGGGGAGCTGTTTTTT. Residues: CATRPGQVTGELFF.

The chain employs TRBV6-5 and TRBJ1-6; D uncertain. The CDR3 loop spans 15 amino acids. CDR1 is MNHEY and CDR2 is SVGAGI in the germline V gene. V lost 9 bases and J 0 bases, leaving 12 bases between the germline ends. CDR3 coding DNA: TGTGCCAGTAAGGGAGGCGGCTCCTATAATTCACCCCTCCACTTT. Protein sequence: CASKGGGSYNSPLHF.

This clone was seen a single time. The chain recombines TRBV28 with TRBJ1-6; 8 nucleotides match TRBD1. Germline CDR1 MDHEN, CDR2 SYDVKM. V lost 4 bases to trimming and J lost 0 bases; unmatched junction nucleotides: 5. This CDR3 has 17 amino acids. The CDR3 DNA reads TGTGCCAGCAGTTCAGGGGGACAGGACTCCTATAATTCACCCCTCCACTTT. Translated, it gives CASSSGGQDSYNSPLHF.

This clone was seen more than once but under ten times. This is likely a read error, given that the CDR3 carries no conserved phenylalanine or tryptophan at its end. No DNA is shown, since the ends of the CDR3 on it are uncertain; the CDR3 is the one TCRdb lists. This chain uses TRBV27 with TRBJ2-7; TRBD2, as called in the table, went unchecked against the DNA. Germline CDR1 reads MNHEY; CDR2 reads SMNVEV (reference sequence). The CDR3 is made up of 9 amino acids, end residues included. CDR3 protein: CASSPGLSS.

The V call is TRBV2, the J call TRBJ1-1; tentative D call: TRBD1 (5 bases). Germline lookup yields CDR1 SNHLY and CDR2 FYNNEI. The CDR3 runs 13 residues. V lost 2 bases and J lost 5, with 9 bases in between. The CDR3 is CASSEQRGTEAFF. The CDR3 DNA reads TGTGCCAGCAGTGAACAGCGGGGGACTGAAGCTTTCTTT.

The sample holds one count of this clone. This chain joins TRBV19 and TRBJ1-5, with TRBD1 matching over 8 bases. The CDR3 totals 14 residues. Germline CDR1 reads LNHDA; CDR2 reads SQIVND (reference sequence). The V gene end was trimmed by 10 bases and the J gene end by 5 bases; junction bases not matched to a gene: 10. The CDR3 is CATAGGAGYQPQHF. DNA for the CDR3: TGTGCCACCGCAGGGGGCGCGGGGTATCAGCCCCAGCATTTT.

The chain joins TRBV7-2 to TRBJ1-1; perhaps TRBD1 as D (5 bases). V was cut by 4 bases and J by 4 bases, with 13 bases left in between. Germline V gene data show CDR1 as SGHTA and CDR2 as FQGNSA. This CDR3 has 14 amino acids. The CDR3 DNA is TGTGCCAGCAGCTCCACATGGGGCGGCACTGAAGCTTTCTTT. The encoded protein is CASSSTWGGTEAFF.

The V gene is TRBV7-2, the J gene TRBJ2-3; 7 nucleotides agree with TRBD2. Germline-derived CDR1 and CDR2 are SGHTA and FQGNSA. The junction had 5 bases not matched to a gene; V was cut back by 2 bases and J by 6 bases. The CDR3 totals 14 residues. In DNA form, the CDR3 reads TGTGCCAGCAGCTTATTAGCGGGCAGGGATACGCAGTATTTT. As protein: CASSLLAGRDTQYF.

The chain has TRBV11-3 and TRBJ2-1, with 10 bases fitting TRBD2. Trimming removed 5 bases from V and 4 bases from J; junction bases left unmatched: 8. The CDR3 has 16 residues. Germline values: CDR1 SGHNT, CDR2 YENEEA. The CDR3 DNA follows: TGTGCCAGCAGCCTAATGGATAGCGGGAGGTACAATGAGCAGTTCTTC. This encodes CASSLMDSGRYNEQFF.

As concerns this clone: Additional DNA sequences in this sample encode the identical CDR3. This chain connects TRBV18 to TRBJ1-1; no reliable D call. Germline CDR1 is KGHSH and CDR2 is LQKENI. V shed 2 bases and J shed 1 base, with 8 bases lying between them. The CDR3 runs 14 residues. The CDR3: CASSPGQTNTEAFF. The CDR3 coding sequence is TGTGCCAGCTCACCAGGGCAGACGAACACTGAAGCTTTCTTT.

The CDR3 DNA reads as TGTGCCAGTAGGAGGGACACCCAAGGAAACTATGGCTACACCTTC. It translates to CASRRDTQGNYGYTF. V and J are TRBV19 and TRBJ1-2; tentative D call: TRBD1 (6 bases). The CDR3 spans 15 residues. The germline CDR1 and CDR2 sequences are LNHDA and SQIVND (reference sequence). V lost 6 bases and J 2 bases, leaving 16 bases between the germline ends. The full variable domain, its missing parts supplied by reference TRBV19 and TRBJ1-2, is DGGITQSPKYLFRKEGQNVTLSCEQNLNHDAMYWYRQDPGQGLRLIYYSQIVNDFQKGDIAEGYSVSREKKESFPLTVTSAQKNPTAFYLCASRRDTQGNYGYTFGSGTRLTVV.

The rearrangement links TRBV30 to TRBJ1-6; D possibly corresponds to TRBD1 (6 bases). Germline values: CDR1 GTSNPN, CDR2 SVGIG (reference sequence). Trimming left V 6 bases short and J 9 bases short, with 24 bases between. The CDR3 covers 16 residues. CDR3 region: CACQMGTRVDSSPLHF. The DNA for the CDR3 is TGTGCCTGTCAAATGGGGACACGAGTGGATAGTTCACCCCTCCACTTT.

The V and J genes are TRBV30 and TRBJ1-2; D remains unclear. The V end lost 3 bases, the J end lost 7 bases, and 9 bases lay between the germline ends. CDR3 length equals 11 residues. Germline CDR1 GTSNPN, CDR2 SVGIG (reference sequence). The CDR3 region is CAWRSERGYTF. The DNA for the CDR3 is TGTGCCTGGAGAAGTGAGCGTGGCTACACCTTC.

The CDR3 DNA follows: TGTGCCAGCAGCTTAGGGGGGCAGAATGAGCAGTTCTTC. Translation gives CASSLGGQNEQFF. The chain couples TRBV11-1 to TRBJ2-1; weak D call: TRBD1 (6 bases). CDR1 SGHAT and CDR2 FQDESV come from the germline V gene (reference sequence). The CDR3 is 13 amino acids. With 1 base removed from V and 7 bases from J, the gap between germline ends came to 8 bases.

The rearrangement uses TRBV5-4 and TRBJ1-1; perhaps TRBD1 as D (5 bases). CDR3 length: 15 residues. With 5 bases removed from V and 0 bases from J, the gap between germline ends came to 14 bases. Germline CDR1 reads SGHNT; CDR2 reads YYREEE (reference sequence). CDR3 sequence reads: CASSGKGNMNTEAFF. For the CDR3, the DNA is TGTGCCAGCAGTGGCAAGGGGAACATGAACACTGAAGCTTTCTTT.

The V call is TRBV21-1, the J call TRBJ2-1; the table names TRBD2, a call not compared with the DNA. TRBV21-1 is a pseudogene segment. The CDR3 extends over 17 amino acids. The CDR3 sequence is CASSKGEGGPYYNEQFF. The CDR3 DNA reads TGTGCCAGCAGCAAAGGCGAGGGAGGGCCTTATTACAATGAGCAGTTCTTC.

The CDR3 sequence: CATSTGYEQYV. The CDR3 DNA is TGTGCCACAAGTACAGGATACGAGCAGTACGTC. The chain carries TRBV6-5 and TRBJ2-7; D possibly corresponds to TRBD1 (5 bases). V dropped 10 bases and J dropped 4 bases, with 11 bases sitting between them. CDR3 length: 11 amino acids. The germline CDR1 and CDR2 sequences are MNHEY and SVGAGI.

The chain has TRBV11-3 and TRBJ1-3, with 9 bases aligning to TRBD1. The V and J ends lost 4 bases and 3 bases, in that order; junction bases with no gene match: 4. The CDR3 runs to 15 residues. The germline V gene has CDR1 SGHNT and CDR2 YENEEA. The CDR3 sequence: CASSSLTGGGNTIYF. CDR3 DNA: TGTGCCAGCAGCTCCCTGACAGGGGGTGGAAACACCATATATTTT.

The gene calls are TRBV6-6 and TRBJ2-5; 8 nucleotides match TRBD2. This CDR3 spans 16 amino acids. CDR1 is MNHNY and CDR2 is SVGAGI in the germline V gene (reference sequence). The J segment lost 2 bases and the V segment lost 1 base, leaving 6 bases of the junction unmatched. The CDR3 loop reads CASSYWAGGTQETQYF. For the CDR3, the DNA is TGTGCCAGCAGTTACTGGGCGGGGGGAACTCAAGAGACCCAGTACTTC.

The V call is TRBV27, the J call TRBJ1-6; no reliable D call. Germline CDR1 MNHEY, CDR2 SMNVEV (reference sequence). Trimming removed 3 bases from V and 4 bases from J, with 7 bases in between. CDR3 size: 14 residues. CDR3 DNA sequence: TGTGCCAGCAGTTTGAGGAGTTATAATTCACCCCTCCACTTT. Translating gives CASSLRSYNSPLHF.

The J gene is TRBJ1-1, the V gene TRBV12-3 or TRBV12-4; TRBD1 agrees at 7 bases. The trim removed 8 bases at V and 5 bases at J, leaving 5 bases unmatched. The CDR3 length is 12 residues. For the CDR3, the DNA is TGTGCCAGCCAGGGGGAATATACTGAAGCTTTCTTT. Protein: CASQGEYTEAFF.

The rearrangement joins TRBV5-1 to TRBJ2-3, with 9 positions matching TRBD1. V lost 3 bases, J lost 6 bases, and 5 bases stayed unmatched. This CDR3 contains 14 residues. The germline V gene has CDR1 SGHRS and CDR2 YFSETQ. Written as DNA, the CDR3 is TGCGCCAGCAGCTCTCCTGGGACAGGGGATACGCAGTATTTT. It yields the protein CASSSPGTGDTQYF.

This clone appeared a single time. The genes are TRBV19 and TRBJ1-1; D is unclear. This CDR3 region has 14 residues. The germline CDR1 and CDR2 sequences are LNHDA and SQIVND (reference sequence). V lost 7 bases and J lost 5, with 17 bases in between. CDR3 loop: CASISGFSGTEAFF. CDR3 DNA: TGTGCCAGTATCTCGGGGTTTTCGGGGACTGAAGCTTTCTTT.

V gene TRBV7-9 combines with J gene TRBJ1-1; perhaps TRBD1 as D (6 bases). Germline V gene lookup returns CDR1 SEHNR and CDR2 FQNEAQ (reference sequence). Deletions cut 1 base from V and 5 bases from J, with 11 bases between. The length of the CDR3 is 14 residues. Here the CDR3 DNA reads TGTGCCAGCAGCTTAGATCAGGGGAATACTGAAGCTTTCTTT. It translates to CASSLDQGNTEAFF.

The V and J genes are TRBV4-3 and TRBJ2-5; a weak D match, TRBD2 (6 bases). Germline CDR1 and CDR2: LGHNA and YSLEER. This CDR3 has 16 amino acids. Trimming took off 0 bases at V and 5 bases at J, with 16 bases between the two ends. Here the CDR3 reads CASSQELGGAYETQYF. The CDR3 DNA sequence: TGCGCCAGCAGCCAAGAACTGGGCGGGGCGTACGAGACCCAGTACTTC.

The chain uses TRBV7-9 and TRBJ1-3; maybe TRBD1 (5 bases). The CDR3 consists of 16 residues. V lost 3 bases and J 0 bases, leaving 12 bases between the germline ends. The germline V gene has CDR1 SEHNR and CDR2 FQNEAQ (reference sequence). CDR3 nucleotides: TGTGCCAGCAGCTTTCATCGGGGACTCTCTGGAAACACCATATATTTT. Protein: CASSFHRGLSGNTIYF.